The next 20 T cell receptor beta chains were all read from a single sample in a study of cytomegalovirus exposure and HLA in healthy donors. Primers for the PCR totalled 60 Vbeta and 13 Jbeta. TCRdb's copy holds only in-frame clones and misses some; the assay was immunoSEQ multiplex PCR. Found here are around 130,000 clones, around 70% of them singletons; the top ten hold approximately 7%. Sequenced material: PBMCs. These receptors were collected from a man aged 35 to 55 in good health and CMV-seropositive.

The gene calls are TRBV27 and TRBJ2-7; maybe TRBD1 (6 bases). This CDR3 has 13 amino acids. The germline gives CDR1 MNHEY, CDR2 SMNVEV (reference sequence). The germline V and J ends were trimmed by 6 bases and 0 bases, with 9 bases remaining between them. The CDR3, as DNA: TGTGCCAGCAGAACAGGGAGCTCCTACGAGCAGTACTTC. This sequence encodes CASRTGSSYEQYF.

J is TRBJ1-5 and V is TRBV27; no reliable D call. Trimming left V 5 bases short and J 2 bases short, with 4 bases between. The germline gives CDR1 MNHEY, CDR2 SMNVEV (reference sequence). This CDR3 region has 12 residues. The CDR3 nucleotides read TGTGCCAGCAGTCTACGCAATCAGCCCCAGCATTTT. This sequence encodes CASSLRNQPQHF.

V usage is TRBV19 and J usage is TRBJ2-5, with 7 bases identical to TRBD2. Germline-derived CDR1 and CDR2 are LNHDA and SQIVND (reference sequence). The CDR3 loop spans 15 amino acids. With V trimmed by 4 bases and J by 2 bases, 7 bases remained unmatched. The CDR3 sequence is CASSKREALQETQYF. In nucleotides, the CDR3 is TGTGCCAGTAGTAAGCGGGAAGCTCTTCAAGAGACCCAGTACTTC.

In this sample, this clone turned up a few times. The rearrangement links TRBV2 to TRBJ1-4; D ambiguous. This CDR3 has 14 residues. Trimming removed 4 bases at V and 6 bases at J, with 12 bases between. Germline CDR1 is SNHLY and CDR2 is FYNNEI. The CDR3 nucleotides read TGTGCCAGCAGTGCGTCGGGTTCGGATGAAAAACTGTTTTTT. Protein sequence: CASSASGSDEKLFF.

The chain employs TRBV29-1 and TRBJ2-1, with D possibly TRBD2 on 7 matching bases. The CDR3 length is 16 residues. Per germline, CDR1 SQVTM and CDR2 ANQGSEA. V was clipped by 7 bases and J by 3 bases, with 22 bases between them. CDR3 nucleotide sequence: TGCAGCGCTCGGGGGGCCGGAACGACCCTCTACAATGAGCAGTTCTTC. Encoded protein: CSARGAGTTLYNEQFF.

The CDR3 sequence is CASSFGTNANTGELFF. CDR3 DNA: TGTGCCAGCAGCTTCGGGACAAATGCGAACACCGGGGAGCTGTTTTTT. This chain connects TRBV7-6 to TRBJ2-2, with D tentatively TRBD1 (6 bases). Germline CDR1 SGHVS, CDR2 FNYEAQ. The CDR3 totals 16 residues. Trimming pared 3 bases from V and 0 bases from J, leaving 11 bases between. Variable domain in full (rest from reference TRBV7-6 and TRBJ2-2): GAGVSQSPRYKVTKRGQDVALRCDPISGHVSLYWYRQALGQGPEFLTYFNYEAQQDKSGLPNDRFSAERPEGSISTLTIQRTEQRDSAMYRCASSFGTNANTGELFFGEGSRLTVL.

The gene calls are TRBV18 and TRBJ1-2; D gene uncertain. Trimming pared 3 bases from V and 2 bases from J, leaving 7 bases between. The CDR3 contains 13 residues. CDR1 is KGHSH, CDR2 LQKENI, per germline. The CDR3 reads CASSPTENYGYTF. The DNA for the CDR3 is TGTGCCAGCTCACCCACAGAAAACTATGGCTACACCTTC.

The chain recombines TRBV19 with TRBJ2-3, with TRBD2 as a possible D gene (6 bases). The CDR3 totals 14 residues. V dropped 5 bases and J dropped 8 bases, with 17 bases sitting between them. The germline CDR1 and CDR2 sequences are LNHDA and SQIVND (reference sequence). CDR3 residues: CASSLRQWGGTQYF. DNA for the CDR3: TGTGCCAGTAGTCTACGTCAATGGGGAGGTACGCAGTATTTT.

The chain combines TRBV7-7 with TRBJ1-4, with 8 bases that match TRBD1. The ends lost 5 bases at V and 2 bases at J; junction bases unmatched: 7. Per germline, CDR1 SSHAT and CDR2 FNYEAQ (reference sequence). CDR3 length: 16 amino acids. CDR3 sequence reads: CASSTGGIGTNEKLFF. As DNA, the CDR3 is TGTGCCAGCAGCACAGGGGGAATTGGGACTAATGAAAAACTGTTTTTT.

The sample holds one count of this clone. The V call is TRBV9, the J call TRBJ2-5, with 8 bases matching TRBD1. Germline V CDR1 and CDR2: SGDLS, YYNGEE. Germline trimming cut 6 bases from V and 5 bases from J; bases unmatched to any gene: 9. The CDR3 consists of 14 residues. For the CDR3, the DNA is TGTGCCAGCACCAGGACAGGGAACGGGGAGACCCAGTACTTC. Its translation: CASTRTGNGETQYF.

The table lists this clone with a few counts. This chain links TRBV7-8 with TRBJ2-5; 10 bases align to TRBD1. CDR3 length: 18 residues. V lost 4 bases, J lost 0 bases, and 11 bases stayed unmatched. Germline V gene lookup returns CDR1 SGHVS and CDR2 FQNEAQ. The CDR3 reads CASSWGLDRGVYQETQYF. CDR3 nucleotide sequence: TGTGCCAGCAGCTGGGGGTTGGACAGGGGGGTTTACCAAGAGACCCAGTACTTC.

This clone was observed a single time. The gene calls are TRBV27 and TRBJ2-7; the match to TRBD1 covers 7 bases. Germline CDR1 MNHEY, CDR2 SMNVEV (reference sequence). J lost 2 bases, V lost 5 bases, and 6 bases had no gene match. The CDR3 is made up of 14 amino acids. The CDR3 sequence: CASSRTGQTYEQYF. The CDR3 DNA reads as TGTGCCAGCAGTCGCACGGGACAGACCTACGAGCAGTACTTC.

The chain employs TRBV7-2 and TRBJ1-5, with a weak D call TRBD1 (5 bases). Germline V lookup: CDR1 SGHTA, CDR2 FQGNSA. The length of the CDR3 is 15 residues. Trimming took 5 bases from V and 0 from J, leaving 11 bases between them. CDR3 DNA sequence: TGTGCCAGCAGCCTCTATCAGGGTAGCAATCAGCCCCAGCATTTT. Translating gives CASSLYQGSNQPQHF.

Only a few counts were recorded for this clone. The V and J genes are TRBV14 and TRBJ1-1; D gene uncertain. Germline V gene data show CDR1 as SGHDN and CDR2 as FVKESK. The CDR3 has 13 residues. V dropped 0 bases and J dropped 2 bases, with 4 bases sitting between them. CDR3 residues: CASSQDLNTEAFF. The CDR3 region has the DNA TGTGCCAGCAGCCAAGACCTCAACACTGAAGCTTTCTTT. Drawing the rest from reference TRBV14 and TRBJ1-1, the complete variable domain is EAGVTQFPSHSVIEKGQTVTLRCDPISGHDNLYWYRRVMGKEIKFLLHFVKESKQDESGMPNNRFLAERTGGTYSTLKVQPAELEDSGVYFCASSQDLNTEAFFGQGTRLTVV.

In DNA, the CDR3 is TGTGCCATCAGTGGGACTAGCGGGGCCCTCGGGGAGCTGTTTTTT. Protein: CAISGTSGALGELFF. The chain is built from TRBV10-3 and TRBJ2-2; TRBD2 agrees at 12 bases. CDR3 length: 15 amino acids. CDR1 is ENHRY, CDR2 SYGVKD, per germline. V lost 4 bases to trimming and J lost 7 bases; unmatched junction nucleotides: 4.

This clone was seen a single time. The rearrangement uses TRBV25-1 and TRBJ1-6, with 9 bases that match TRBD1. Germline assignment: CDR1 MGHDK and CDR2 SYGVNS. J gave up 5 bases and V 5 bases, and 1 base lay outside the gene matches. The length of the CDR3 is 14 residues. Here the CDR3 reads CASSWDRDNSPLHF. The CDR3, as DNA: TGTGCCAGCAGTTGGGACAGGGATAATTCACCCCTCCACTTT.

This rearrangement joins TRBV7-9 to TRBJ1-4; TRBD1 agrees at 9 bases. V was clipped by 4 bases and J by 9 bases; unmatched bases: 12. There are 16 residues in the CDR3. The V gene's germline CDR1 is SEHNR and CDR2 FQNEAQ (reference sequence). CDR3 nucleotides: TGTGCCAGCAGCTCAGCCCTCGGGACAGGGACTAAAAAACTGTTTTTT. Its protein is CASSSALGTGTKKLFF.

This clone showed up just a few times. The chain has TRBV2 and TRBJ2-1; maybe TRBD1 (6 bases). With 3 bases removed from V and 11 bases from J, the gap between germline ends came to 17 bases. CDR3 length: 14 amino acids. The germline V gene has CDR1 SNHLY and CDR2 FYNNEI. The chain's CDR3 is CASSEAWTAAKQFF. The CDR3 nucleotides read TGTGCCAGCAGTGAGGCTTGGACAGCCGCGAAGCAGTTCTTC.

The rearrangement joins TRBV7-6 to TRBJ2-7; 8 nucleotides line up with TRBD2. Germline CDR1 and CDR2: SGHVS and FNYEAQ. The CDR3 runs to 16 residues. With 5 bases clipped from V and 0 bases from J, the junction kept 9 bases outside the gene matches. The CDR3 region has the DNA TGTGCCAGCAGCAGGGGACATGGACTAGCCTCCTACGAGCAGTACTTC. Encoded protein: CASSRGHGLASYEQYF.

This chain links TRBV19 with TRBJ1-4; no clear D. The CDR3 is 14 residues long. In germline, CDR1 is LNHDA, CDR2 SQIVND (reference sequence). The germline V and J ends were trimmed by 6 bases and 7 bases, with 15 bases remaining between them. In nucleotides, the CDR3 is TGTGCCAGTAGAGCCCCGGGAAGGGCTGAAAAACTGTTTTTT. Translation: CASRAPGRAEKLFF.